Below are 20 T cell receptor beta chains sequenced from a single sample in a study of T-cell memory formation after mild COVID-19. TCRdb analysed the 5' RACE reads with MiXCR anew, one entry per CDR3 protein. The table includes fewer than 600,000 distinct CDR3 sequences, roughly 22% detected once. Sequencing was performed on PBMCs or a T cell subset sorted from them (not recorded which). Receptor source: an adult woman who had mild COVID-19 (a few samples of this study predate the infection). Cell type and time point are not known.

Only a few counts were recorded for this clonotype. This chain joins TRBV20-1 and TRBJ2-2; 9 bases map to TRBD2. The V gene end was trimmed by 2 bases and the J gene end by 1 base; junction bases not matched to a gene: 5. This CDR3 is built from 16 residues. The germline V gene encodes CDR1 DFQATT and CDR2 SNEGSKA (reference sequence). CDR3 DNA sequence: TGCAGTGCTAGAAAACTACTAGCGGGGAACACCGGGGAGCTGTTTTTT. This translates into CSARKLLAGNTGELFF.

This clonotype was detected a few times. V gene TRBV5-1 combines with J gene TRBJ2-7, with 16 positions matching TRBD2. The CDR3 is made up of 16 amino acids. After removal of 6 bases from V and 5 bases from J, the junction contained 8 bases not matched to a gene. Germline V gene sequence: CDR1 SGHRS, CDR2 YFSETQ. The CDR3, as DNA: TGCGCCAGCAATACCGGGACTAGCGGGAGGGCCCACGAGCAGTACTTC. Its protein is CASNTGTSGRAHEQYF.

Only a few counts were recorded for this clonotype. DNA of the CDR3: TGCGCCAGCAGCTCCTGGGGATCGGACACTGAAGCTTTCTTT. Protein product: CASSSWGSDTEAFF. V is TRBV5-1 and J is TRBJ1-1; D not certain. The CDR3 is 14 amino acids. The V end lost 3 bases, the J end lost 3 bases, and 12 bases lay between the germline ends. Germline lookup yields CDR1 SGHRS and CDR2 YFSETQ. The variable domain in full, completed from reference TRBV5-1 and TRBJ1-1, reads KAGVTQTPRYLIKTRGQQVTLSCSPISGHRSVSWYQQTPGQGLQFLFEYFSETQRNKGNFPGRFSGRQFSNSRSEMNVSTLELGDSALYLCASSSWGSDTEAFFGQGTRLTVV.

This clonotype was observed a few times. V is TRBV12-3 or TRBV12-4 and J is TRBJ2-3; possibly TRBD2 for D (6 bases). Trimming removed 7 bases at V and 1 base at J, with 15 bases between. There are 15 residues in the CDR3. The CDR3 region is CASTTWAGRTDTQYF. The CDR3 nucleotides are TGTGCCAGCACCACTTGGGCGGGGCGCACAGATACGCAGTATTTT.

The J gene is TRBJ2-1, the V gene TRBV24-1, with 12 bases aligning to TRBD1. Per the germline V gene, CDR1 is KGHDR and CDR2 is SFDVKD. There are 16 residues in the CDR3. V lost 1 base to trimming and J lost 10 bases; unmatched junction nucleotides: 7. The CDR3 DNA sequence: TGTGCCACCAGTGATTTCTCGGGACAGGGGGCCCGGGAGCAGTTCTTC. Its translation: CATSDFSGQGAREQFF.

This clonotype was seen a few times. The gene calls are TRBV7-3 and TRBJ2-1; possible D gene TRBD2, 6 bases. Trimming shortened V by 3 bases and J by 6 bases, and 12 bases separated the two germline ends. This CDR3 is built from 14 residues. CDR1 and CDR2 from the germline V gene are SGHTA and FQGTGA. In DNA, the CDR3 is TGTGCCAGCAGCTTTAGCGGTCCTGGCAATGAGCAGTTCTTC. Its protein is CASSFSGPGNEQFF.

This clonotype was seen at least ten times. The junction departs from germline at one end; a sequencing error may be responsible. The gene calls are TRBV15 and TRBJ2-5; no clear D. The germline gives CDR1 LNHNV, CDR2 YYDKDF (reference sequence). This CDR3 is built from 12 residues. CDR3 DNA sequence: TGTGCCACCAGCAGAGATGATCTTATGGTTACTTTC. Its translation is CATSRDDLMVTF.

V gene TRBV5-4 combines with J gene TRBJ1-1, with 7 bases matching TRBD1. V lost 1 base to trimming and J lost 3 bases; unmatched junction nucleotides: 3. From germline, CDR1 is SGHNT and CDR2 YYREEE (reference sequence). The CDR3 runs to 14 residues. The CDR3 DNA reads TGTGCCAGCAGCTTGATGCAGGGGGACACTGAAGCTTTCTTT. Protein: CASSLMQGDTEAFF.

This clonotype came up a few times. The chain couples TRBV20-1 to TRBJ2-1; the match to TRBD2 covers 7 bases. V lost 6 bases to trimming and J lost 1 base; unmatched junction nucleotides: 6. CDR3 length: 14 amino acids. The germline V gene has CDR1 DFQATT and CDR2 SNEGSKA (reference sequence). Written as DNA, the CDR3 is TGCAGTGCCCCGCCCGGGGGGTCCTACAATGAGCAGTTCTTC. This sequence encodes CSAPPGGSYNEQFF.

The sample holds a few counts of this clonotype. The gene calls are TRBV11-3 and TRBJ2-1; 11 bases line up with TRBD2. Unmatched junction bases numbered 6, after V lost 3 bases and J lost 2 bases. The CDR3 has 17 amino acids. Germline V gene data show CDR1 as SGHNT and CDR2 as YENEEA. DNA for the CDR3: TGTGCCAGCAGCTTTGTCCGTAGCGGGAGGGCCTACAATGAGCAGTTCTTC. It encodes CASSFVRSGRAYNEQFF.

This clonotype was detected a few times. The DNA for the CDR3 is TGTGCCAGCAGATGGGACAGGGGCTTGTCCTATGGCTACACCTTC. This encodes CASRWDRGLSYGYTF. The rearrangement uses TRBV12-3 or TRBV12-4 and TRBJ1-2, with TRBD1 matching over 10 bases. After removal of 6 bases from V and 4 bases from J, the junction contained 8 bases not matched to a gene. This CDR3 region has 15 residues.

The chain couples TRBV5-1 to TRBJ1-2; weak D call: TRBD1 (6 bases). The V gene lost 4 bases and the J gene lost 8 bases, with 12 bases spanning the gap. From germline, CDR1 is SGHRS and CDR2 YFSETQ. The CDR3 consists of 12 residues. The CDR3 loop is CASSREGDGYTF. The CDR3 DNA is TGCGCCAGCAGCCGGGAGGGGGACGGCTACACCTTC.

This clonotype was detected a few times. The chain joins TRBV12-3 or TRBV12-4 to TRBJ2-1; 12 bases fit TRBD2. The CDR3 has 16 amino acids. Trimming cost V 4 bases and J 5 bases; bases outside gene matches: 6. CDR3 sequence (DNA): TGTGCCAGCAGTTCTCGACTAGCGGGAGAGAACAATGAGCAGTTCTTC. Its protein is CASSSRLAGENNEQFF.

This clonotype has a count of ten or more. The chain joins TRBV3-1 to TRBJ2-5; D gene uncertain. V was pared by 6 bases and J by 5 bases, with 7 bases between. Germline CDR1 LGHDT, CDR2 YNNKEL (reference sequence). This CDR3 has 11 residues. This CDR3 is CASSHSETQYF. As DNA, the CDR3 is TGTGCCAGCAGTCATTCTGAGACCCAGTACTTC.

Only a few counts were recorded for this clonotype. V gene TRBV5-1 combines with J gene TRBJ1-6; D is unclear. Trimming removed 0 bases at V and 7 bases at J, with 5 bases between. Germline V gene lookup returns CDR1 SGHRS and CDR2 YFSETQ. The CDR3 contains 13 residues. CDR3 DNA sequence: TGCGCCAGCAGCTTGGCCGGAAATTCACCCCTCCACTTT. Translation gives CASSLAGNSPLHF.

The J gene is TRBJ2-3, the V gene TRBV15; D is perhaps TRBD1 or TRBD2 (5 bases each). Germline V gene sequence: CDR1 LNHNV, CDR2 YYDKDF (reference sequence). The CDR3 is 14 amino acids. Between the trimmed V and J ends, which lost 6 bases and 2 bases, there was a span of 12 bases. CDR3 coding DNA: TGTGCCACCAGAGGGGACGGTTTCACAGATACGCAGTATTTT. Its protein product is CATRGDGFTDTQYF.

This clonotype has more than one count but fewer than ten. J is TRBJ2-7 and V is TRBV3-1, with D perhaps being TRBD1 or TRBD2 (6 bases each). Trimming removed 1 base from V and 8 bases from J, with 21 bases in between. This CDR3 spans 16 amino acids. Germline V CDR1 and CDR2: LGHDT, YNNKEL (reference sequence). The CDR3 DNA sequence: TGTGCCAGCAGCCAAGGGAGGGGGGTTCAGGCGAGCAAGCAGTACTTC. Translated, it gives CASSQGRGVQASKQYF.

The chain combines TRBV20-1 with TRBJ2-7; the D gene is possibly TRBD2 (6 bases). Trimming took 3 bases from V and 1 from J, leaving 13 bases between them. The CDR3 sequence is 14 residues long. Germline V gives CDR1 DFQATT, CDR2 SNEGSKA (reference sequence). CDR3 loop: CSARGLASSYEQYF. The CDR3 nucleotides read TGCAGTGCTAGGGGGCTAGCGAGTTCCTACGAGCAGTACTTC.

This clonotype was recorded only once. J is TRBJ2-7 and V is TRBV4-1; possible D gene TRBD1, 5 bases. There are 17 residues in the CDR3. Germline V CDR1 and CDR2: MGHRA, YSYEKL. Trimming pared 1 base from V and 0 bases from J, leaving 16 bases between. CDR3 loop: CASSQVPQGPSSYEQYF. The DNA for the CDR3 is TGCGCCAGCAGCCAAGTCCCCCAGGGCCCGAGCTCCTACGAGCAGTACTTC.

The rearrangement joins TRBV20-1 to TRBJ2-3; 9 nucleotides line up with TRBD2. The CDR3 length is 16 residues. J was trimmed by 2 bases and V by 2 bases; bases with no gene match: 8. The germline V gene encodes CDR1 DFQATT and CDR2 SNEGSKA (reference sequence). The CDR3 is CSARPVAGAITDTQYF. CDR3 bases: TGCAGTGCTAGACCCGTAGCGGGGGCCATCACAGATACGCAGTATTTT.